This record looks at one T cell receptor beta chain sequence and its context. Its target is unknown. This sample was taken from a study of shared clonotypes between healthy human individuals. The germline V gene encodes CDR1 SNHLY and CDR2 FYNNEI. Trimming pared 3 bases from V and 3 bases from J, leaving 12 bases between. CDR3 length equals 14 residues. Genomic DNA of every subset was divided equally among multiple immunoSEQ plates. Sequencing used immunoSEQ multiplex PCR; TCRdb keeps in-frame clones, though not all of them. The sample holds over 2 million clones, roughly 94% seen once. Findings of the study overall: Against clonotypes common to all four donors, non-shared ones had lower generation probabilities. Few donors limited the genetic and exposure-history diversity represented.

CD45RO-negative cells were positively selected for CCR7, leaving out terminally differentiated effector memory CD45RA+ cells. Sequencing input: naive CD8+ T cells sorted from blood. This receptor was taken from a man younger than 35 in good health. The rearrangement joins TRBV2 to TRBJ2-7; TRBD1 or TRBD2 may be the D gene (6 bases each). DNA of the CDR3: TGTGCCAGCAGTGACCCGGGGGCTGGCTACGAGCAGTACTTC. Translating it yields CASSDPGAGYEQYF.